A single T cell receptor (beta chain) is shown here with its context. What it binds is not known. The data originate from a study of CD8 T cells in ankylosing spondylitis. Whole-study findings and limits: A motif in TCR beta, a set of fewer than ten highly homologous variants, appeared characteristic of ankylosing spondylitis blood.

This CDR3 is built from 17 residues. The V gene end was trimmed by 7 bases and the J gene end by 0 bases; junction bases not matched to a gene: 13. Each CDR3 protein is one row after TCRdb ran MiXCR on the 5' RACE reads. The data show 700,000 or so distinct CDR3 sequences, with around 20% seen just once and around 20% held by the top ten. The TCR originated in a male donor with ankylosing spondylitis. This chain uses TRBV12-3 or TRBV12-4 with TRBJ2-7; 9 bases are a match to TRBD1. The sample consisted of blood, either unsorted or a sorted T cell fraction (not recorded which). The DNA for the CDR3 is TGTGCCAGCACCGATGAAACCGGGACAGGGTCCTCCTACGAGCAGTACTTC. This codes for CASTDETGTGSSYEQYF.